This T cell receptor (beta chain) was recovered during a study of response to subunit inactivated influenza vaccine. TCRdb used MiXCR to reprocess the RT-PCR reads, holding one entry per CDR3 protein. Among approximately 500,000 distinct CDR3 sequences, approximately 22% were seen once, and the ten largest hold roughly 2.8%. Germline lookup yields CDR1 MNHEY and CDR2 SVGEGT. The CDR3 has 12 amino acids. V was clipped by 6 bases and J by 9 bases; unmatched bases: 8. This sample also belongs to another study, concerning T cells expressing NK-cell markers. That work contributes: 5'RACE template switching with UMIs generated TCR beta cDNA. The eight sequenced donors comprised seven who were HCMV-seropositive and one who was seronegative. Leadership of the CD3+CD56-NKG2C+ fraction also belonged to these clonotypes in four donors.

The specimen was CD4+ T cells sorted from PBMCs, collected less than 13 days after vaccination. This TCR was recovered from a man in his fifties or sixties who received an inactivated influenza vaccine. The V gene is TRBV6-2 or TRBV6-3, the J gene TRBJ2-7, with 7 bases that match TRBD1. The CDR3 region has the DNA TGTGCCAGCAGAACAGGGGCGCGGGTGCAGTACTTC. Translated: CASRTGARVQYF.